A single sample is the source of the 13 T cell receptor beta chains below, sequenced in a study of blood T cell repertoires in COVID-19 (dated by TCRdb to 2020 to 2022). The library came from the immunoSEQ multiplex PCR assay. In its TCRdb copy, this immuneACCESS table keeps in-frame sequences only and misses some clones. Where compared with another copy, unresolved V genes explain less than half of these, and the others have no known cause. Across this sample there are approximately 380,000 clones, with approximately 89% seen only once. 0.86% of the sample comes from the top ten. Sequencing was done on a sample of PBMCs or T cells enriched from blood (not recorded which). The receptors shown here come from a woman aged 40 to 49 who had been exposed to COVID-19.

The chain joins TRBV5-1 to TRBJ2-2, with 8 bases that match TRBD1. With 5 bases clipped from V and 3 bases from J, the junction kept 9 bases outside the gene matches. The CDR3 covers 16 residues. Looked up from germline, CDR1 is SGHRS and CDR2 is YFSETQ. The DNA for the CDR3 is TGCGCCAGCAGACCTCCAGGGGGCGGGGACACCGGGGAGCTGTTTTTT. Protein sequence: CASRPPGGGDTGELFF.

The chain combines TRBV5-5 with TRBJ1-2, with 8 bases aligning to TRBD1. The CDR3 contains 14 residues. V dropped 4 bases and J dropped 7; count of bases not matched to a gene: 9. CDR1 SGHKS and CDR2 YYEKEE come from the germline V gene (reference sequence). The CDR3 DNA reads TGTGCCAGCAGCATGACAGGGGCGAGGAGTGGCTACACCTTC. Protein sequence: CASSMTGARSGYTF.

The V and J genes are TRBV12-3 or TRBV12-4 and TRBJ1-6; D is undetermined. The CDR3 covers 12 residues. Trimming cost V 2 bases and J 12 bases, with 8 bases left between them. CDR3 in amino acids: CASSLWGGPLHF. The CDR3, as DNA: TGTGCCAGCAGTTTATGGGGAGGACCCCTCCACTTT.

The genes are TRBV5-1 and TRBJ1-3; 10 positions agree with TRBD1. In germline, CDR1 is SGHRS, CDR2 YFSETQ. The CDR3 has 15 residues. Trimming removed 6 bases from V and 4 bases from J; junction bases left unmatched: 7. CDR3 DNA: TGCGCCAGCATCGCCGGGACAGGGGCCGGAAACACCATATATTTT. Its protein product is CASIAGTGAGNTIYF.

The gene calls are TRBV30 and TRBJ2-6, with unresolved D. V dropped 3 bases and J dropped 1 base, with 10 bases sitting between them. CDR1 is GTSNPN and CDR2 is SVGIG in the germline V gene (reference sequence). The CDR3 runs 15 residues. The CDR3 nucleotides are TGTGCCTGGAGCCCAAGCGCGTCTGGGGCCAACGTCCTGACTTTC. Amino acids: CAWSPSASGANVLTF. The variable domain in full, with the rest retrieved from reference TRBV30 and TRBJ2-6, is SQTIHQWPATLVQPVGSPLSLECTVEGTSNPNLYWYRQAAGRGLQLLFYSVGIGQISSEVPQNLSASRPQDRQFILSSKKLLLSDSGFYLCAWSPSASGANVLTFGAGSRLTVL.

The chain uses TRBV6-5 and TRBJ1-2; D gene ambiguous. CDR1 and CDR2 (germline): MNHEY, SVGAGI. This CDR3 contains 12 residues. The V and J ends lost 8 bases and 2 bases respectively, with 9 bases between them. DNA for the CDR3: TGTGCCAGCCAAGCGGAGAACTATGGCTACACCTTC. Encoded protein: CASQAENYGYTF.

This clone appeared once. The chain uses TRBV14 and TRBJ2-7; D is undetermined. V was trimmed by 5 bases and J by 4 bases, leaving 15 bases between them. This CDR3 has 14 amino acids. Germline CDR1 reads SGHDN; CDR2 reads FVKESK. The CDR3 sequence is CASSSKRRDYEQYF. CDR3 nucleotide sequence: TGTGCCAGCAGCTCCAAGCGACGTGATTACGAGCAGTACTTC.

This chain links TRBV7-4 with TRBJ1-2; D is unclear. The CDR3 is 15 amino acids. The germline CDR1 and CDR2 sequences are SGHVT and SQSDAQ. The germline V and J ends were trimmed by 11 bases and 6 bases, with 25 bases remaining between them. In DNA form, the CDR3 reads TGTGCCCCAGAGGAATGGGAGACGAGGCCCAATGGCTACACCTTC. Protein sequence: CAPEEWETRPNGYTF.

The chain couples TRBV6-2 or TRBV6-3 to TRBJ2-7; D remains unclear. The CDR3 has 12 amino acids. Trimming took 2 bases from V and 9 from J, leaving 11 bases between them. Germline loops: CDR1 MNHEY, CDR2 SVGEGT. CDR3 region: CASSYGLGVQYF. The DNA of the CDR3 is TGTGCCAGCAGTTACGGCCTCGGAGTGCAGTACTTC.

J is TRBJ1-1 and V is TRBV6-2 or TRBV6-3; TRBD1 might be the D (6 bases). CDR3 size: 15 residues. Trimming removed 0 bases at V and 5 bases at J, with 13 bases between. Germline CDR1 MNHEY, CDR2 SVGEGT. The DNA of the CDR3 is TGTGCCAGCAGTTACTCGGGGGGGCGGCGAACTGAAGCTTTCTTT. Translating it yields CASSYSGGRRTEAFF.

The chain carries TRBV11-3 and TRBJ1-1, with D perhaps matching TRBD1 (5 bases). V was cut by 4 bases and J by 11 bases, with 20 bases left in between. The CDR3 spans 14 residues. Germline CDR1 is SGHNT and CDR2 is YENEEA. CDR3: CASSYRQFSSSAFF. DNA for the CDR3: TGTGCCAGCAGCTATCGACAGTTCTCAAGTTCCGCTTTCTTT.

The chain carries TRBV19 and TRBJ1-1; 7 bases align to TRBD1. The V and J ends lost 2 bases and 0 bases, in that order; junction bases with no gene match: 9. The CDR3 length is 17 residues. Germline V gene data show CDR1 as LNHDA and CDR2 as SQIVND (reference sequence). The CDR3 DNA reads TGTGCCAGTAGTATATTGGGGAGACAGGGTGTGAACACTGAAGCTTTCTTT. It is translated as CASSILGRQGVNTEAFF.

This chain joins TRBV10-3 and TRBJ1-6; maybe TRBD1 (6 bases). This CDR3 region has 19 residues. Germline V gives CDR1 ENHRY, CDR2 SYGVKD. V lost 2 bases to trimming and J lost 2 bases, with 19 bases between them. The CDR3 nucleotides read TGTGCCATCAGTGAGAGAAGAAAATTGGACAGAACCTATAATTCACCCCTCCACTTT. Amino acids: CAISERRKLDRTYNSPLHF.